This T cell receptor beta chain stems from a study of blood T cell repertoires in COVID-19. Turning to the study itself: Acute and convalescent COVID-19 specimens originated in the United States, Italy and Spain.

In this sample, this clone turned up once. This CDR3 has 13 residues. V dropped 1 base and J dropped 4 bases, with 7 bases sitting between them. Per germline, CDR1 LGHDT and CDR2 YNNKEL (reference sequence). Produced via immunoSEQ multiplex PCR; TCRdb's table is partial and in-frame only. There are 110,000 to 150,000 clones in the sample; roughly four fifths occur only once, and approximately 9% lies in the top ten. This chain joins TRBV3-1 (or the pseudogene TRBV3-2) and TRBJ1-1; D is uncertain. Specimen: peripheral blood. The TCR comes from an elderly woman in a cohort sampled during active or convalescent COVID-19. The CDR3, as DNA: TGTGCCAGCAGCCAAGGCAGCGTCACTGAAGCTTTCTTT. This encodes CASSQGSVTEAFF.